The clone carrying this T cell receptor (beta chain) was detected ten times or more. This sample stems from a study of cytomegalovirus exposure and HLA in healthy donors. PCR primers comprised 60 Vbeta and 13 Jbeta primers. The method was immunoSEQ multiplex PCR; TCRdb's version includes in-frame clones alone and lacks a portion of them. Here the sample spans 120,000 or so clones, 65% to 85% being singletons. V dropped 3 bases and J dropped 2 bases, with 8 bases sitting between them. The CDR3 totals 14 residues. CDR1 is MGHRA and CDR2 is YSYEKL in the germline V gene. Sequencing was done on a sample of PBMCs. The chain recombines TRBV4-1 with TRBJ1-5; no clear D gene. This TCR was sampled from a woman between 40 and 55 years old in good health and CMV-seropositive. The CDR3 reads CASSQGSGNQPQHF. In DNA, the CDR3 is TGCGCCAGCAGCCAGGGGAGTGGCAATCAGCCCCAGCATTTT.